This T cell receptor (beta chain) appears in the sequencing data of a study of blood T cell repertoires in COVID-19. Study details: The analysed material was cDNA or gDNA that came from T cells, B-cell-depleted T cells, or PBMCs.

The germline CDR1 and CDR2 sequences are MNHNY and SVGAGI (reference sequence). The CDR3 is 15 residues long. Trimming pared 7 bases from V and 5 bases from J, leaving 18 bases between. Only in-frame clones appear in the TCRdb table, and some are missing; sequencing was by immunoSEQ multiplex PCR. Of approximately 80,000 clones in the sample, 82% are singletons; the top ten hold 27%. The chain uses TRBV6-6 and TRBJ2-1, with D perhaps TRBD1 (6 bases). Specimen: peripheral blood. This receptor was identified in a human donor in a cohort sampled during active COVID-19. CDR3 DNA sequence: TGTGCCAGCAACCAACAGGGTACGGGTGACAATGAGCAGTTCTTC. Residues: CASNQQGTGDNEQFF.